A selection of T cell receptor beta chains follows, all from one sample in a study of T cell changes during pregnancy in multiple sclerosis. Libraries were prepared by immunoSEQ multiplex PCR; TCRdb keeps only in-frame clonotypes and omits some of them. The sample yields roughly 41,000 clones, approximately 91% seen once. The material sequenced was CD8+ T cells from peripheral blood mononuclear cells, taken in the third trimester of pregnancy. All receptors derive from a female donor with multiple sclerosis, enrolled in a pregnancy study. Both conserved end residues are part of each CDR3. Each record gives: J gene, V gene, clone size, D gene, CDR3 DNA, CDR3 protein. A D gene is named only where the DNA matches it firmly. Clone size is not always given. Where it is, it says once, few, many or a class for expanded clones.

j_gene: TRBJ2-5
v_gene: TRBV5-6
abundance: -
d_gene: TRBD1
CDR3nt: TGTGCCAGCAGCGGATACAGGGGAAGTGTCTTGGAGACCCAGTACTTC
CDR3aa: CASSGYRGSVLETQYF

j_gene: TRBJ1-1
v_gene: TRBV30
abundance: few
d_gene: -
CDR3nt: TGTGCCTGGAGTGTACTAGACGGGACTGAAGCTTTCTTT
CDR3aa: CAWSVLDGTEAFF

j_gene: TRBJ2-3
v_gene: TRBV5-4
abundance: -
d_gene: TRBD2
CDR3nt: TGTGCCAGCAGCTTGGCAACGGGGGGGAACACAGATACGCAGTATTTT
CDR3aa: CASSLATGGNTDTQYF

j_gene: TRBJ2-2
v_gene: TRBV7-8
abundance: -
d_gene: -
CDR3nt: TGTGCCAGCAGCTTAGTGCTCCCCGGGGGGCCCTCGAACACCGGGGAGCTGTTTTTT
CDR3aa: CASSLVLPGGPSNTGELFF

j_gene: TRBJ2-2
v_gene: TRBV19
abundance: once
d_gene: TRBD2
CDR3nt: TGTGCCAGTAACCTAGCGGGATACACCGGGGAGCTGTTTTTT
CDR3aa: CASNLAGYTGELFF

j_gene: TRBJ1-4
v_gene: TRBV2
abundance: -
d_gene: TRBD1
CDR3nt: TGTGCCAGCAGTGAAGTCGCGGGGGACAGGTTGTTGGAAAAACTGTTTTTT
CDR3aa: CASSEVAGDRLLEKLFF

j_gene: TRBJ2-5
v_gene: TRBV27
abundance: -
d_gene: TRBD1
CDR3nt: TGTGCCAGCAGACCGGGACAGGGAGGGCGGGAGACCCAGTACTTC
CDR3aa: CASRPGQGGRETQYF

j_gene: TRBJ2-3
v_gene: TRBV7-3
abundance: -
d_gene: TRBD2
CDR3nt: TGTGCCAGCAGCTTAAGCCGGGGGGGCCTCACAGATACGCAGTATTTT
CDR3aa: CASSLSRGGLTDTQYF

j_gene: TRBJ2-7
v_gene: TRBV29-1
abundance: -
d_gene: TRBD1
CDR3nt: TGCAGCGTGGAACAGGGGGCGGACGAGCAGTACTTC
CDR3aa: CSVEQGADEQYF

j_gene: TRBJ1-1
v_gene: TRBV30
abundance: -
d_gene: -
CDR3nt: TGTGCCTGGAGTGTAGGAGTGAACACTGAAGCTTTCTTT
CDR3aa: CAWSVGVNTEAFF

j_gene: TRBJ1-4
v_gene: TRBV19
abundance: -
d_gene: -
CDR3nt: TGTGCCAGTAGTATAGATTCAGGGTCGGAAAAACTGTTTTTT
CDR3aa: CASSIDSGSEKLFF

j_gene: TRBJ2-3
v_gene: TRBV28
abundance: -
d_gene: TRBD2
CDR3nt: TGTGCCAGTCAGACTAGCGGGATTGGAGATACGCAGTATTTT
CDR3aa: CASQTSGIGDTQYF

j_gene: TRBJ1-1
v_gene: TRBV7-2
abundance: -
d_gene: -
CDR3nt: TGTGCCAGCAGCCACAACCCGACAGGTTGGATGAGGACTGAAGCTTTCTTT
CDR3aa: CASSHNPTGWMRTEAFF

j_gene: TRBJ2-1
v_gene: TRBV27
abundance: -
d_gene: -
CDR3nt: TGTGCCAGCAGTTTATCGCCAGCGGAAATATACAATGAGCAGTTCTTC
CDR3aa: CASSLSPAEIYNEQFF

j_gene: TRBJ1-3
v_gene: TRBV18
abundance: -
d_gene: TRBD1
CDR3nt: TGTGCCAGCTCACCCCTGAGGCAGGGGGCGCCAGGAAACACCATATATTTT
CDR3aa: CASSPLRQGAPGNTIYF

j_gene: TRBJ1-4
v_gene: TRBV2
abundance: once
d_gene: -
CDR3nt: TGTGCCAGCCGGGGGGCAGGTCAGGGCACTAATGAAAAACTGTTTTTT
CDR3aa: CASRGAGQGTNEKLFF

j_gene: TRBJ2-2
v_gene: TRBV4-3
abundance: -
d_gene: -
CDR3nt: TGCGCCAGCAGCCAAGATCCGGGGAATACCGGGGAGCTGTTTTTT
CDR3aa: CASSQDPGNTGELFF

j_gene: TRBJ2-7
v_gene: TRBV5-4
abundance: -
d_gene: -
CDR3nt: TGTGCCAGCAGCTTGGGTTACTACGAGCAGTACTTC
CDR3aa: CASSLGYYEQYF

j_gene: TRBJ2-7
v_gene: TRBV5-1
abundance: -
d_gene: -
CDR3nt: TGCGCCAGCAGCGGCGGGACAGCCTACGAGCAGTACTTC
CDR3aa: CASSGGTAYEQYF

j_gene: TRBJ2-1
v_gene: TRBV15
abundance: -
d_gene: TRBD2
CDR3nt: TGTGCCACCAGCTTTTCCGGGACTAGCGGGAGCGATGAGCAGTTCTTC
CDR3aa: CATSFSGTSGSDEQFF

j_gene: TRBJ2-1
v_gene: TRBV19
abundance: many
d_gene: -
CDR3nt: TGTGCCAGTAGTATAGTGTCTGCGGACTACAATGAGCAGTTCTTC
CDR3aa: CASSIVSADYNEQFF

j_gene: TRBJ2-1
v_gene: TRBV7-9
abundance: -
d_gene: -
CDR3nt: TGTGCCAGCAGCTTATCACCAATACAGGGCTACAATGAGCAGTTCTTC
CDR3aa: CASSLSPIQGYNEQFF

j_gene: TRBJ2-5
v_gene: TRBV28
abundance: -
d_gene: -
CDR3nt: TGTGCCAGCAGTTTACCCGAAGAGACCCAGTACTTC
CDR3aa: CASSLPEETQYF

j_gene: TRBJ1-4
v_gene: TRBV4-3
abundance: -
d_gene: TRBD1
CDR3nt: TGCGCCAGCAGCCAAGACCGAACCCTTTCCGGGACAGGGGATGAAAAACTGTTTTTT
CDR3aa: CASSQDRTLSGTGDEKLFF

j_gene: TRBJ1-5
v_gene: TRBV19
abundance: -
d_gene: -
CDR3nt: TGTGCCAGCCGGGACAATAGCAATCAGCCCCAGCATTTT
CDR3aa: CASRDNSNQPQHF

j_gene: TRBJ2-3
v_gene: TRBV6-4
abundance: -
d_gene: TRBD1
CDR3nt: TGTGCCAGCAGTGGGACAGGGGACACAGATACGCAGTATTTT
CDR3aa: CASSGTGDTDTQYF

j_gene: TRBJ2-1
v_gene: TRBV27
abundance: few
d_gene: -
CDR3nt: TGTGCCAGCAGTTTGGGGGCAAGCAATGAGCAGTTCTTC
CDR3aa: CASSLGASNEQFF

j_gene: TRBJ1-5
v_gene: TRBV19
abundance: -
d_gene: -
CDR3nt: TGTGCCATAGGAGACGGAGACAATCAGCCCCAGCATTTT
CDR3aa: CAIGDGDNQPQHF

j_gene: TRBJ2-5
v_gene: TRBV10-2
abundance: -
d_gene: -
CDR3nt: TGCGCCAGCAGCCAGACACCCGAGACCCAGTACTTC
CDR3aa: CASSQTPETQYF

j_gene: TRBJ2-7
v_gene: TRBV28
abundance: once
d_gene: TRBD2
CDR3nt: TGTGCCAGCAGTTTCGGGAGGACCTACGAGCAGTACTTC
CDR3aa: CASSFGRTYEQYF

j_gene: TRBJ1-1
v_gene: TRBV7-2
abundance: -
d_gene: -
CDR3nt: TGTGCCAGCAGCCCCCCCCTTGAGTTCATAGACACTGAAGCTTTCTTT
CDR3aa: CASSPPLEFIDTEAFF

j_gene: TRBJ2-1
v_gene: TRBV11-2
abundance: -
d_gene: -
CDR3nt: TGTGCCAGCAGCACCCTACAGGGAGGGTTCCCCTACAATGAGCAGTTCTTC
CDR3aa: CASSTLQGGFPYNEQFF

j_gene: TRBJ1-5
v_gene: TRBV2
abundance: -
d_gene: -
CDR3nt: TGTGCCAGCAGAGACCGGGACATTGGGCAGCCCCAGCATTTT
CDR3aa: CASRDRDIGQPQHF

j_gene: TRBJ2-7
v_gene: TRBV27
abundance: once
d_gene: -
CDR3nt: TGTGCCAGCAGTCTCGACAGCTCCTACGAGCAGTACTTC
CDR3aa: CASSLDSSYEQYF

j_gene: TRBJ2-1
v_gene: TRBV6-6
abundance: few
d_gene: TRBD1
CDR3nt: TGTGCCAGCAGGCCGGGACAGGGATTCAATGAGCAGTTCTTC
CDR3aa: CASRPGQGFNEQFF

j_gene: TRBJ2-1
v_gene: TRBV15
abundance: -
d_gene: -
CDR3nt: TGTGCCACCAGCAGAATCCAGGGTGTTGAGCAGTTCTTC
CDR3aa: CATSRIQGVEQFF

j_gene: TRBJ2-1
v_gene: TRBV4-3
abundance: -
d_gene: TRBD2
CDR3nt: TGCGCCAGCAGCCAAGATCCGAGCGGGGGTGTCAATGAGCAGTTCTTC
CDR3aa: CASSQDPSGGVNEQFF

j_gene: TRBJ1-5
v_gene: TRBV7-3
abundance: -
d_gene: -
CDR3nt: TGTGCCAGCAGCTTAACCACAGGGCCTAATCAGCCCCAGCATTTT
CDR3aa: CASSLTTGPNQPQHF

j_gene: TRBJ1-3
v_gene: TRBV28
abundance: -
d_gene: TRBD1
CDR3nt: TGTGCCAGCAGTCTCGGGGACAGGAGTCATACCATATATTTT
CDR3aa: CASSLGDRSHTIYF

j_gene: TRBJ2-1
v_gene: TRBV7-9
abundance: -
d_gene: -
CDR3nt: TGTGCCAGCAGCCCAAAGGGCCGGCGGGCGCCCTACAATGAGCAGTTCTTC
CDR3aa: CASSPKGRRAPYNEQFF

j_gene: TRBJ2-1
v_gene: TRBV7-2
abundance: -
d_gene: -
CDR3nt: TGTGCCAGCAGCCAGTCCGCTCTCAATGAGCAGTTCTTC
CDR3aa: CASSQSALNEQFF

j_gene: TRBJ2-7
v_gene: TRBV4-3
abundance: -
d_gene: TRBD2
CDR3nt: TGCGCCAGCAGCCTCGGGACTAGCGGGGGCCTTACCTACGAGCAGTACTTC
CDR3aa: CASSLGTSGGLTYEQYF

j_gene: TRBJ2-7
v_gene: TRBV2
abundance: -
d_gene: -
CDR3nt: TGTGCCAGCAGTGAAGGGCAATCGACCCTAGGGGTGCAGTACTTC
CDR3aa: CASSEGQSTLGVQYF

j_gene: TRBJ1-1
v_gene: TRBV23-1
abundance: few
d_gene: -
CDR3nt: TGCGCCAGCAGTCAATCCCCCCAGGGGAGGGTTAGGAACACTGAAGCTTTCTTT
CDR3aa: CASSQSPQGRVRNTEAFF

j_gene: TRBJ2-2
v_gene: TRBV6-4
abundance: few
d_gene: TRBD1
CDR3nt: TGTGCCAGCAGTCCGGGACAGGACACCGGGGAGCTGTTTTTT
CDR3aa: CASSPGQDTGELFF

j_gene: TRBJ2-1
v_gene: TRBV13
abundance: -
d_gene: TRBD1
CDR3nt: TGTGCCAGCAGCTACCGACAGGGGGCATACAATGAGCAGTTCTTC
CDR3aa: CASSYRQGAYNEQFF

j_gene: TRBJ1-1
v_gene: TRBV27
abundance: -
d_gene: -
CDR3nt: TGTGCCAGCAGTTTAATGGCTCGGACTAGCGCTTTCTTT
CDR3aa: CASSLMARTSAFF

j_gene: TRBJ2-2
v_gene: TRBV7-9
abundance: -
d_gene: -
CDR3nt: TGTGCCAGCAGCTCACGACTAGTACCCGGGGAGCTGTTTTTT
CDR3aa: CASSSRLVPGELFF

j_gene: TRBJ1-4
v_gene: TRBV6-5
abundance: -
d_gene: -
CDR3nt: TGTGCCAGCAGTTACAGGGGAAATAATGAAAAACTGTTTTTT
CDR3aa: CASSYRGNNEKLFF

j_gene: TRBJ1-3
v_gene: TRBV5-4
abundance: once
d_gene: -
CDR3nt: TGTGCCAGCAGCCCAGGGTTTGCGGGAAACACCATATATTTT
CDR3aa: CASSPGFAGNTIYF

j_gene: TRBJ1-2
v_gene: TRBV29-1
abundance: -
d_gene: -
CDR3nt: TGCAGCGTTGAAGATGGGAGGGTGGTAGGCTATGGCTACACCTTC
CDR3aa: CSVEDGRVVGYGYTF

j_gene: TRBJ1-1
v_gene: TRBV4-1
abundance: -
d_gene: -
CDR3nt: TGCGCCAGCAGCTACGATACCGGGACACTAATGAACACTGAAGCTTTCTTT
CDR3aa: CASSYDTGTLMNTEAFF

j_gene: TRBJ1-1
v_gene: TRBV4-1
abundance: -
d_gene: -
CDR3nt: TGCGCCAGCACCCGGGCGGGGCAGAACACTGAAGCTTTCTTT
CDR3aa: CASTRAGQNTEAFF